Listed here are 9 T cell receptor beta chains from one sample, sequenced in a study of PD-1 blockade in classical Hodgkin lymphoma. All trial patients relapsed after autologous stem cell transplantation. The method was immunoSEQ multiplex PCR; TCRdb's version includes in-frame clones alone and lacks a portion of them. The sample records 55,000 to 65,000 clones, approximately 92% being singletons. The source material was peripheral blood mononuclear cells (PBMCs), sampled at baseline. These receptor sequences come from a human donor with classical Hodgkin lymphoma.

V usage is TRBV10-1 and J usage is TRBJ2-7; D uncertain. Trimming left V 5 bases short and J 5 bases short, with 13 bases between. The germline CDR1 and CDR2 sequences are WNHNN and SYGVQD (reference sequence). The CDR3 sequence is 13 residues long. In DNA form, the CDR3 reads TGCGCCAGCAGTCCGACGGATTTTGACGAGCAGTACTTC. It is translated as CASSPTDFDEQYF.

This clone turned up a few times. This rearrangement joins TRBV5-1 to TRBJ1-1; D gene uncertain. This CDR3 spans 14 amino acids. Germline V gives CDR1 SGHRS, CDR2 YFSETQ. V was shortened by 4 bases and J by 1 base, with 11 bases between the two germline ends. CDR3 sequence (DNA): TGCGCCAGCAGCCAACCAACGGGGAACACTGAAGCTTTCTTT. Translated, it gives CASSQPTGNTEAFF.

The chain couples TRBV7-9 to TRBJ2-7; no clear D gene. Germline CDR1 reads SEHNR; CDR2 reads FQNEAQ (reference sequence). V was clipped by 3 bases and J by 4 bases, with 22 bases between them. The CDR3 totals 17 residues. The CDR3 DNA reads TGTGCCAGCAGCTTCTTCTATGGGCAGGCGGTCGGGTACGAGCAGTACTTC. Translation: CASSFFYGQAVGYEQYF.

The chain combines TRBV5-4 with TRBJ2-1; no clear D. V lost 2 bases and J 4 bases, leaving 13 bases between the germline ends. Germline values: CDR1 SGHNT, CDR2 YYREEE (reference sequence). CDR3 length: 15 residues. The CDR3 is CASSLDPNGYNEQFF. CDR3 sequence (DNA): TGTGCCAGCAGCTTAGATCCCAACGGTTACAATGAGCAGTTCTTC.

The chain combines TRBV23-1 with TRBJ2-1; no reliable D call. TRBV23-1 has ORF status, its function being uncertain. The V end was cut by 3 bases, the J end by 5 bases, with 11 bases between. The CDR3 totals 14 residues. CDR3 amino acids: CASSQFDAHNEQFF. The CDR3 DNA reads as TGCGCCAGCAGTCAGTTTGACGCCCACAATGAGCAGTTCTTC.

This clone turned up a few times. The CDR3: CASKEPGVYGYTF. CDR3 sequence (DNA): TGTGCCAGTAAGGAGCCGGGGGTCTATGGCTACACCTTC. The chain couples TRBV19 to TRBJ1-2; TRBD1 might be the D (5 bases). There are 13 residues in the CDR3. The V end lost 7 bases, the J end lost 4 bases, and 13 bases lay between the germline ends. The germline CDR1 and CDR2 sequences are LNHDA and SQIVND (reference sequence).

The rearrangement joins TRBV7-9 to TRBJ1-5; unclear D gene. Germline CDR1 reads SEHNR; CDR2 reads FQNEAQ (reference sequence). The V end was cut by 1 base, the J end by 4 bases, with 11 bases between. The CDR3 consists of 15 residues. In DNA form, the CDR3 reads TGTGCCAGCAGCTTAGGCGGAGAGAGAAATCAGCCCCAGCATTTT. It encodes CASSLGGERNQPQHF.

This clone has just one count. This rearrangement joins TRBV30 to TRBJ1-6; D may be TRBD1 (6 bases). CDR3 size: 13 residues. From germline, CDR1 is GTSNPN and CDR2 SVGIG (reference sequence). V shed 6 bases and J shed 10 bases, with 16 bases lying between them. For the CDR3, the DNA is TGTGCCTGTATCACAGGGACTGAGTCACCCCTCCACTTT. It codes for CACITGTESPLHF.

In its sample, this clone was seen once. The genes are TRBV6-5 and TRBJ1-5, with 7 bases aligning to TRBD1. V lost 5 bases to trimming and J lost 0 bases; unmatched junction nucleotides: 1. The CDR3 consists of 14 residues. CDR1 and CDR2 (germline): MNHEY, SVGAGI. The CDR3 loop is CASSAGGSNQPQHF. Here the CDR3 DNA reads TGTGCCAGCAGTGCAGGGGGTAGCAATCAGCCCCAGCATTTT.